What follows describes a single T cell receptor (beta chain). This record belongs to a study of CD8 T cells in Susac syndrome. TCR beta was sequenced from blood CD8+ and CD4+ T cells. The controls were healthy donors who were matched for age and sex. The CD8+ and CD4+ T cells were isolated magnetically using a negative isolation approach, whereas the TEMRA cells were enriched by FACS. RNA totalling about 0.5 to 1 ug underwent reverse transcription with random hexamers. The authors amplified TCR beta CDR3 across 54 Vbeta and 13 Jbeta using immunoSEQ multiplex PCR. TCRdb re-called the immunoSEQ multiplex PCR reads with MiXCR, one entry per CDR3 protein. The sample includes roughly 180,000 distinct CDR3 sequences, less than 95% seen only once; the top ten take less than 0.12%. This CDR3 comprises 19 residues. Germline CDR1 reads SGHRS; CDR2 reads YFSETQ. V trimming: 0 bases; J trimming: 5 bases; junction bases outside the gene matches: 18.

The V call is TRBV5-1, the J call TRBJ2-7; TRBD1 matches 9 bases. The sequenced material came from CD4+ T cells from PBMCs. This TCR was recovered from a human donor in good health. CDR3 amino acids: CASSLVPPFWGQGSDEQYF. CDR3 sequence (DNA): TGCGCCAGCAGCTTGGTTCCGCCGTTCTGGGGACAGGGCTCAGACGAGCAGTACTTC. The full variable domain, rest sourced from reference TRBV5-1 and TRBJ2-7, is KAGVTQTPRYLIKTRGQQVTLSCSPISGHRSVSWYQQTPGQGLQFLFEYFSETQRNKGNFPGRFSGRQFSNSRSEMNVSTLELGDSALYLCASSLVPPFWGQGSDEQYFGPGTRLTVT.